This T cell receptor beta chain came from a study of T cell clonotyping in hematopoietic cell transplantation. Overall study context: Pretransplant recipient samples were taken after cytoreduction.

This clone turned up a few times. Its antigen is still unknown. Libraries were prepared by immunoSEQ multiplex PCR; TCRdb keeps only in-frame clonotypes and omits some of them. The repertoire holds about 45,000 clones, with around 84% as singletons. There are 13 residues in the CDR3. Germline V gene lookup returns CDR1 MGHRA and CDR2 YSYEKL. The trim removed 0 bases at V and 15 bases at J, leaving 5 bases unmatched. Sample time point: recipient sample about 28 days before transplant, after cytoreduction. General observations from the study: Cells were unsorted, so CD4 and CD8 contributions were not separated.

The chain carries TRBV4-1 and TRBJ1-6; TRBD1 agrees at 7 bases. The sequence derives from a man in his sixties with myelodysplastic syndrome. Some clones in this sample may be carry-over from other donors' samples. The starting material was peripheral blood mononuclear cells, obtained before stem cell transplant. CDR3 protein: CASSQEQGFLLHF. In DNA form, the CDR3 reads TGCGCCAGCAGCCAAGAACAGGGGTTCCTCCTCCACTTT.